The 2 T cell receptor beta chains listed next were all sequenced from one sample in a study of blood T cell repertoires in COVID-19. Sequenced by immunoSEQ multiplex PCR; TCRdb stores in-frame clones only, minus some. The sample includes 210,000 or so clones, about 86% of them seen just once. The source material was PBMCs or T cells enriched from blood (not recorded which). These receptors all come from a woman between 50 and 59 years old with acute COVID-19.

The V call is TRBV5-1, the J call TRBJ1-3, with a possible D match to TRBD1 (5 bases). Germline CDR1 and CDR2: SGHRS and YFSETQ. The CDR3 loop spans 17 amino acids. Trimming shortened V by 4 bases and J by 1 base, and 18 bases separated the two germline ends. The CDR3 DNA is TGCGCCAGCAGCATCACCCCGCGGGGCGCATCTGGAAACACCATATATTTT. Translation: CASSITPRGASGNTIYF.

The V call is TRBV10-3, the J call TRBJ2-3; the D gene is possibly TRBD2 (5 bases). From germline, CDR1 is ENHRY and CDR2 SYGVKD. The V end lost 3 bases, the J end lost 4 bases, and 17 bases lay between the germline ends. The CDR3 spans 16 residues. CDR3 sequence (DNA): TGTGCCATCAGTGACTCCAGCGGAGGAGCCTCAGATACGCAGTATTTT. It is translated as CAISDSSGGASDTQYF.